The T cell receptor beta chain described here comes from a study of CD8 T cells in ankylosing spondylitis. CDR3 length: 15 amino acids. Between the trimmed V and J ends, which lost 0 bases and 2 bases, there was a span of 8 bases. CDR1 LGHNA and CDR2 YSLEER come from the germline V gene. MiXCR, applied by TCRdb to the 5' RACE reads, yields one record per CDR3 protein. The table lists some 270,000 distinct CDR3 sequences, 15% to 20% of them singletons. This clonotype was recorded at least ten times. The antigen is unknown. Study-level results: Reportedly, matched ankylosing spondylitis synovial fluid was significantly enriched for disease-linked clones. Past studies reported some motif variants in reactive arthritis synovial fluid and blood.

The sequence was collected from a male donor with ankylosing spondylitis or in good health (not recorded which). The sequenced sample consisted of blood, either unsorted or a sorted T cell fraction (not recorded which). V and J are TRBV4-3 and TRBJ2-1; D not resolved. CDR3 protein: CASSQDFGPYNEQFF. CDR3 DNA sequence: TGCGCCAGCAGCCAAGATTTCGGACCCTACAATGAGCAGTTCTTC.